One and the same sample provided the 16 T cell receptor beta chains below, sequenced in a study of breast tumors, draining lymph nodes, adjacent tissues. TCRdb recomputed calls from the multiplex PCR reads with MiXCR, one row per CDR3 protein. The table records over 250,000 distinct CDR3 sequences, 30% of them present only once. Breast cancer patients provided tissue from their axillary draining lymph nodes. The sequenced material came from axillary lymph node tissue. Every receptor here comes from a female donor with breast cancer. Some clones in this sample may be carry-over from other donors' samples.

This clonotype was picked up many times. The chain employs TRBV7-6 and TRBJ1-4; D uncertain. V was trimmed by 10 bases and J by 6 bases, leaving 15 bases between them. This CDR3 has 13 amino acids. Germline CDR1 and CDR2: SGHVS and FNYEAQ. CDR3 sequence: CAKLMRFYEKLFF. The CDR3 region has the DNA TGTGCCAAACTGATGCGGTTCTATGAAAAACTGTTTTTT.

On this clonotype: Since a much larger clone is just one base distant, this may be a read error. This chain joins TRBV20-1 and TRBJ1-2; no clear D gene. Germline CDR1 DFQATT, CDR2 SNEGSKA (reference sequence). This CDR3 spans 14 amino acids. Here the CDR3 DNA reads TGCGGTGCTTTCGCGCCGGGCCCCCGGGGTGGCTACACCTTC. Translating it yields CGAFAPGPRGGYTF.

This clonotype was seen many times. This chain connects TRBV20-1 to TRBJ2-7; 9 bases align to TRBD2. CDR1 and CDR2 from the germline V gene are DFQATT and SNEGSKA (reference sequence). There are 14 residues in the CDR3. The J segment lost 5 bases and the V segment lost 1 base, leaving 6 bases of the junction unmatched. The CDR3 loop reads CSARGGSGSHEQYF. The CDR3 DNA sequence: TGCAGTGCTAGAGGTGGTAGCGGGAGCCACGAGCAGTACTTC.

A word on this clonotype: One end of the junction is discordant with germline, which a read error may explain. V gene TRBV24-1 combines with J gene TRBJ1-2; no clear D gene. Per the germline V gene, CDR1 is KGHDR and CDR2 is SFDVKD. The CDR3 has 12 amino acids. The CDR3 loop is CAASDRDYGYTF. The CDR3 coding sequence is TGTGCCGCCAGTGATCGGGACTATGGCTACACCTTC.

This clonotype has ten or more counts. The chain combines TRBV7-9 with TRBJ2-5; D unclear. Germline values: CDR1 SEHNR, CDR2 FQNEAQ (reference sequence). This CDR3 has 14 amino acids. With 1 base removed from V and 4 bases from J, the gap between germline ends came to 10 bases. CDR3 region: CASSLDLGLETQYF. The CDR3 DNA reads as TGTGCCAGCAGCTTAGATTTGGGTCTAGAGACCCAGTACTTC.

The sample holds a few counts of this clonotype. This chain joins TRBV27 and TRBJ2-5, with 7 bases matching TRBD2. Per germline, CDR1 MNHEY and CDR2 SMNVEV (reference sequence). The CDR3 is 15 amino acids. After removal of 8 bases from V and 1 base from J, the junction contained 10 bases not matched to a gene. CDR3 protein: CASRRVSGIQETQYF. CDR3 bases: TGTGCCAGCCGAAGAGTAAGCGGGATCCAAGAGACCCAGTACTTC.

There are many counts of this clonotype. The genes are TRBV4-2 and TRBJ2-3, with D tentatively TRBD2 (5 bases). Trimming shortened V by 4 bases and J by 1 base, and 12 bases separated the two germline ends. CDR1 LGHNA and CDR2 YNFKEQ come from the germline V gene. The CDR3 is 15 amino acids. The CDR3 reads CASSRDLRGTDTQYF. The DNA for the CDR3 is TGTGCCAGCAGCCGTGACTTGCGGGGCACAGATACGCAGTATTTT.

The V gene is TRBV10-3, the J gene TRBJ2-6; TRBD2 matches 8 bases. The CDR3 is made up of 18 amino acids. The ends lost 4 bases at V and 4 bases at J; junction bases unmatched: 12. CDR1 and CDR2 (germline): ENHRY, SYGVKD. CDR3 bases: TGTGCCATCAGTGGCCGCGGGAGGACTCGGCGGGGGGCCAACGTCCTGACTTTC. Translation: CAISGRGRTRRGANVLTF.

This clonotype came up a few times. The chain joins TRBV12-3 or TRBV12-4 to TRBJ1-1; the D is unclear. This CDR3 comprises 14 residues. V lost 4 bases and J 2 bases, leaving 11 bases between the germline ends. DNA of the CDR3: TGTGCCAGCAGTTCCAAGGACTATAACACTGAAGCTTTCTTT. It is translated as CASSSKDYNTEAFF.

This clonotype showed up many times. Here the CDR3 DNA reads TGCAGCGCAGGGGAGTCCAATCAGCCCCAGCATTTT. Amino acid sequence: CSAGESNQPQHF. V is TRBV29-1 and J is TRBJ1-5; possible D gene TRBD1, 6 bases. Trimming shortened V by 7 bases and J by 3 bases, and 10 bases separated the two germline ends. This CDR3 is built from 12 residues. CDR1 is SQVTM and CDR2 is ANQGSEA in the germline V gene. Variable domain in full (rest from reference TRBV29-1 and TRBJ1-5): SAVISQKPSRDICQRGTSLTIQCQVDSQVTMMFWYRQQPGQSLTLIATANQGSEATYESGFVIDKFPISRPNLTFSTLTVSNMSPEDSSIYLCSAGESNQPQHFGDGTRLSIL.

The rearrangement joins TRBV24-1 to TRBJ2-1; either TRBD1 or TRBD2 may fit D (7 bases each). Trimming removed 1 base at V and 7 bases at J, with 19 bases between. The CDR3 spans 17 residues. CDR1 is KGHDR and CDR2 is SFDVKD in the germline V gene. The CDR3 loop is CATSDFLRGGRGNEQFF. The CDR3 nucleotides are TGTGCCACCAGTGATTTCCTCAGGGGGGGGAGGGGAAATGAGCAGTTCTTC.

This chain joins TRBV30 and TRBJ2-1; 10 nucleotides line up with TRBD2. CDR1 is GTSNPN and CDR2 is SVGIG in the germline V gene (reference sequence). The CDR3 extends over 18 amino acids. The ends lost 0 bases at V and 7 bases at J; junction bases unmatched: 15. The CDR3 region has the DNA TGTGCCTGGAGTGTACTCGGAGCGGGAGGGCCATTGTATAATGAGCAGTTCTTC. Protein sequence: CAWSVLGAGGPLYNEQFF.

Notes on this clonotype: A much larger clonotype is one base distant, so this may be a read error. The chain combines TRBV6-6 with TRBJ2-1; possibly TRBD2 for D (6 bases). The CDR3 runs to 14 residues. Trimming took 5 bases from V and 4 from J, leaving 12 bases between them. Germline V lookup: CDR1 MNHNY, CDR2 SVGAGI (reference sequence). The CDR3 coding sequence is TGTGCCAGCAGTCACGGCCGGGGGTACAATGAGCAGTTCTTC. Its protein product is CASSHGRGYNEQFF.

V gene TRBV24-1 combines with J gene TRBJ1-2, with 12 positions matching TRBD1. The V and J ends lost 5 bases and 4 bases, in that order; junction bases with no gene match: 13. CDR1 is KGHDR, CDR2 SFDVKD, per germline. CDR3 length: 18 residues. The CDR3 loop is CATSGRDRGRGGSYGYTF. Here the CDR3 DNA reads TGTGCCACCAGTGGCCGGGACAGGGGGCGAGGGGGTTCCTATGGCTACACCTTC.

This clonotype was seen a handful of times. J is TRBJ2-1 and V is TRBV28, with 7 bases identical to TRBD1. CDR1 and CDR2 from the germline V gene are MDHEN and SYDVKM. This CDR3 has 11 residues. J gave up 15 bases and V 5 bases, and 7 bases lay outside the gene matches. The CDR3, as DNA: TGTGCCAGCAGTCTCTTAGGGGGCAGGTTCTTC. Amino acids: CASSLLGGRFF.

With regard to this clonotype: A read error may explain this, as a much larger clone is one base away. The chain carries TRBV11-2 and TRBJ2-7, with 12 bases matching TRBD2. This CDR3 is 16 amino acids long. CDR1 and CDR2 from the germline V gene are SGHAT and FQNNGV. Here the CDR3 reads CASLGLAGFPSYERYF. CDR3 bases: TGTGCCAGCCTGGGACTAGCGGGCTTCCCTTCCTACGAGCGGTACTTC.